The T cell receptor beta chain described here comes from a study of T cell changes during pregnancy in multiple sclerosis. The germline V gene has CDR1 MNHEY and CDR2 SVGAGI. V was cut by 6 bases and J by 7 bases, with 13 bases left in between. There are 14 residues in the CDR3. The table came from immunoSEQ multiplex PCR; TCRdb's copy has only in-frame clones and leaves some out. The table records 45,000 to 65,000 clones, about nine tenths of them present only once. The receptor was isolated from a female donor with multiple sclerosis, enrolled in a pregnancy study. This chain connects TRBV6-5 to TRBJ1-6; D perhaps matches TRBD1 (5 bases). The source material was CD4+ T cells from peripheral blood mononuclear cells, sampled in the second trimester of pregnancy. DNA for the CDR3: TGTGCCAGCAGCGTGGGGCGACTGAATTCACCCCTCCACTTT. The encoded protein is CASSVGRLNSPLHF.